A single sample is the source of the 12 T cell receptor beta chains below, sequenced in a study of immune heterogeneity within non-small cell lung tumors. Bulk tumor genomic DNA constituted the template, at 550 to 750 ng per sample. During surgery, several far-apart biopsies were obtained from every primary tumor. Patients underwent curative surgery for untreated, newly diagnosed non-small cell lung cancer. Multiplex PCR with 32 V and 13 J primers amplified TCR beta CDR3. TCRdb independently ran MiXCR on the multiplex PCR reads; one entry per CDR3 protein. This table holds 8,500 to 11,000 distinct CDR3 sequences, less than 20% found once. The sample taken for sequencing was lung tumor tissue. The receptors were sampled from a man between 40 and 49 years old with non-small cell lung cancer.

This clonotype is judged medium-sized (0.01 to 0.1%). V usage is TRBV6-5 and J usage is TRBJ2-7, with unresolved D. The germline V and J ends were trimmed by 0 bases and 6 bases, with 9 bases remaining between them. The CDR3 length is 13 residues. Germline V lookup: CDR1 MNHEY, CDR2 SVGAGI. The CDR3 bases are TGTGCCAGCAGTTACTCGGACCGTCGCGAGCAGTACTTC. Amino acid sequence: CASSYSDRREQYF.

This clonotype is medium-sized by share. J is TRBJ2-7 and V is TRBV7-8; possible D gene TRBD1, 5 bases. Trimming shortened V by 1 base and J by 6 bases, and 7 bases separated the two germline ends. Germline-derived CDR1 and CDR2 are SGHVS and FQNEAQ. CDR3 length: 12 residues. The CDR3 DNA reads TGTGCCAGCAGCTTAGAAGGGGTCGAGCAGTACTTC. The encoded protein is CASSLEGVEQYF.

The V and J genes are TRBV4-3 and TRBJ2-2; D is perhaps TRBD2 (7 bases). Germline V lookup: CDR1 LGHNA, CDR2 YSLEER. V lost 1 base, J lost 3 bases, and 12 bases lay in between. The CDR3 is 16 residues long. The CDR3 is CASSQGGGQDTGELFF. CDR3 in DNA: TGCGCCAGCAGCCAAGGGGGGGGGCAAGACACCGGGGAGCTGTTTTTT.

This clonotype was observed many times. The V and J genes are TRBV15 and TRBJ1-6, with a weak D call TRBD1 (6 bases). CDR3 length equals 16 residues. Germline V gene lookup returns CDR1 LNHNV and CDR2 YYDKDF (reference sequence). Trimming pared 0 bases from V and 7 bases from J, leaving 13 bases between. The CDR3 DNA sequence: TGTGCCACCAGCAGAGATTGGGGGACACCGAATTCACCCCTCCACTTT. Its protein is CATSRDWGTPNSPLHF.

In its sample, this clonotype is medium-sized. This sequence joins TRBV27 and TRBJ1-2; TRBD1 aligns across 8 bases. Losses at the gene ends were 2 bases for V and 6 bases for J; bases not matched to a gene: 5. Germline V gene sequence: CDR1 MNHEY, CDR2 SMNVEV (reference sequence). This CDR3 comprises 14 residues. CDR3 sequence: CASSLTGTGHGYTF. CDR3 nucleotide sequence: TGTGCCAGCAGTTTAACTGGGACAGGTCATGGCTACACCTTC.

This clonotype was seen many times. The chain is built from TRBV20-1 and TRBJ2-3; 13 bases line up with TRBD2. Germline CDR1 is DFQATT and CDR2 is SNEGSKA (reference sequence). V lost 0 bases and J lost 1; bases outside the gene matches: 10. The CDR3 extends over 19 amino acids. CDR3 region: CSARDTQLAGGHGTDTQYF. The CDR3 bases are TGCAGTGCTAGAGATACCCAACTAGCGGGGGGGCACGGCACAGATACGCAGTATTTT.

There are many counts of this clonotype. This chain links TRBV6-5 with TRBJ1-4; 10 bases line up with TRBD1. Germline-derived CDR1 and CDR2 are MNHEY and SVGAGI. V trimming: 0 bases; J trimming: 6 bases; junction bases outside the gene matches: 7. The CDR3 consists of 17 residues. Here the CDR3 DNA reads TGTGCCAGCAGTTACTCGAATTTAGGGACAGGGGATGAAAAACTGTTTTTT. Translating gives CASSYSNLGTGDEKLFF.

In nucleotides, the CDR3 is TGTGCCAGCAGCGTTAGAGCGGGCGCTAACGGGGAGCTGTTTTTT. It yields the protein CASSVRAGANGELFF. The V and J genes are TRBV9 and TRBJ2-2, with D tentatively TRBD2 (6 bases). The V gene's germline CDR1 is SGDLS and CDR2 YYNGEE. V was cut by 2 bases and J by 7 bases, with 15 bases left in between. This CDR3 has 15 amino acids. Combining the CDR3 with reference TRBV9 and TRBJ2-2 gives the whole variable domain DSGVTQTPKHLITATGQRVTLRCSPRSGDLSVYWYQQSLDQGLQFLIQYYNGEERAKGNILERFSAQQFPDLHSELNLSSLELGDSALYFCASSVRAGANGELFFGEGSRLTVL.

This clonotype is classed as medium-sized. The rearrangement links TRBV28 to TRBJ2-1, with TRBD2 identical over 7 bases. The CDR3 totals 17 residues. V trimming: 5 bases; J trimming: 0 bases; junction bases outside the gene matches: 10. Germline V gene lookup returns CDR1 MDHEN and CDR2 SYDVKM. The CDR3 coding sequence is TGTGCCAGCAGTCGAACCTCTCGCGGGAGCTCCTACAATGAGCAGTTCTTC. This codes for CASSRTSRGSSYNEQFF.

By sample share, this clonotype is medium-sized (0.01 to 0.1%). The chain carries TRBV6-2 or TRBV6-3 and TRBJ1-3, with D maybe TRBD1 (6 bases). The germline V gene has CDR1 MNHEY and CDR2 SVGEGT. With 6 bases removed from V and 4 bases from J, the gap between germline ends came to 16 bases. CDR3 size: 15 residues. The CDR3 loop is CASSPRTVFGNTIYF. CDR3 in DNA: TGTGCCAGCAGCCCCCGGACAGTCTTCGGAAACACCATATATTTT.

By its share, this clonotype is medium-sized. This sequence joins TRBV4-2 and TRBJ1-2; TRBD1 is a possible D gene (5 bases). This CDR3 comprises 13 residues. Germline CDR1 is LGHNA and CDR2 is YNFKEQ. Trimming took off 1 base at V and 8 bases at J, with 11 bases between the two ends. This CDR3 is CASSQGQGRGYTF. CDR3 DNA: TGTGCCAGCAGCCAAGGGCAGGGAAGAGGCTACACCTTC.

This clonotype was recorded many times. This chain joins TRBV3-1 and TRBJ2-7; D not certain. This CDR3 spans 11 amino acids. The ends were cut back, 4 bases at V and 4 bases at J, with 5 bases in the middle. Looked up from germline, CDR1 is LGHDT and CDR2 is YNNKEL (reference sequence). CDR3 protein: CASSLNYEQYF. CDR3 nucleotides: TGTGCCAGCAGCCTCAATTACGAGCAGTACTTC.